A selection of T cell receptor beta chains follows, all from one sample in a study of blood T cell repertoires in COVID-19. Generated by immunoSEQ multiplex PCR, the TCRdb table keeps only in-frame clones and is missing some. The top ten clones hold under 7.5% of a sample with 91,000 or so clones, roughly 82% of them seen once. Input material: peripheral blood. The source is a man between 45 and 60 years old with active or convalescent COVID-19. Both conserved end residues are part of each CDR3. D genes are given only for firm matches. Clone size is shown for a subset of rows, as once, few, many or a class of expanded clone.

TGTGCCTGGATGACAGGCGGCTATGGCTACACCTTC,CAWMTGGYGYTF,TRBJ1-2,TRBV30,.,.
TGCGCCAGCAAACGGGAGGGAAGGGGTAATGAAAAACTGTTTTTT,CASKREGRGNEKLFF,TRBJ1-4,TRBV4-1,.,.
TGTGCCAGCAGCCAGTGGACAACGAACACCGGGGAGCTGTTTTTT,CASSQWTTNTGELFF,TRBJ2-2,TRBV7-8,.,.
TGTGCCAGCAGGGGACAGGGGAATTCACCCCTCCACTTT,CASRGQGNSPLHF,TRBJ1-6,TRBV6-5,TRBD1,.
TGTGCCAGCAGCTCCCCTGGCCGTGGTGAAAAACTGTTTTTT,CASSSPGRGEKLFF,TRBJ1-4,TRBV7-8,.,.
TGTGCCAGCAGTAAAAGCGGGGGGGCCACCTACGAGCAGTACTTC,CASSKSGGATYEQYF,TRBJ2-7,TRBV6-1,TRBD2,.
TGTGCCACCAGCTCCTGGCGGCTGAACACTGAAGCTTTCTTT,CATSSWRLNTEAFF,TRBJ1-1,TRBV28,.,.
TGTGCCAGCAGATTCAGCGGAGCTAATGAGCAGTTCTTC,CASRFSGANEQFF,TRBJ2-1,TRBV6-5,.,.
TGTGCCAGCAGCGCCCGGGTATATGAAAAACTGTTTTTT,CASSARVYEKLFF,TRBJ1-4,TRBV21-1,.,.
TGTGCCAGCAGTGGCCCGGGAGGTCGGGAAAAACTGTTTTTT,CASSGPGGREKLFF,TRBJ1-4,TRBV2,.,.
TGTGCCAGCAGCGACAGTCTGAATGAAAAACTGTTTTTT,CASSDSLNEKLFF,TRBJ1-4,TRBV6-2/TRBV6-3,.,.
TGTGCCAGCAGCGTAGTAGGGACAGGGAGCTCCTACAATGAGCAGTTCTTC,CASSVVGTGSSYNEQFF,TRBJ2-1,TRBV9,TRBD1,.
TGTGCCAGCAGGACAGGGGGAAAAGAGACCCAGTACTTC,CASRTGGKETQYF,TRBJ2-5,TRBV2,TRBD1,.
TGTGCCAGCAGCGTAGGGGTCGGGGGCGAGCAGTACTTC,CASSVGVGGEQYF,TRBJ2-7,TRBV9,.,.
TGTGCCAGCAGTTCTAGTGCAGATACGCAGTATTTT,CASSSSADTQYF,TRBJ2-3,TRBV12-3/TRBV12-4,.,.
TGTGCCAGCAGCTTGAAGGCGGGGGAGAGAGGGGAAAAGGGAGATACGCAGTATTTT,CASSLKAGERGEKGDTQYF,TRBJ2-3,TRBV5-8,TRBD2,.
TGTGCCAGCAGTCAACAGTCTCTCTATGGCTACACCTTC,CASSQQSLYGYTF,TRBJ1-2,TRBV2,.,once
TGTGCCAGTAGTGCTGGGACAGGGAATGGCTACACCTTC,CASSAGTGNGYTF,TRBJ1-2,TRBV19,TRBD1,.
TGTGCCAGCAGTGAAGGTGCGAACGGAAACACCATATATTTT,CASSEGANGNTIYF,TRBJ1-3,TRBV6-1,.,.
TGCGCCAGCAGCCAACGGGGGGAGAGTCAGCCCCAGCATTTT,CASSQRGESQPQHF,TRBJ1-5,TRBV4-1,.,once
TGCGCCAGCAGCTCCGAGGAAACTAGCACAGATACGCAGTATTTT,CASSSEETSTDTQYF,TRBJ2-3,TRBV5-1,.,.
TGTGCCAGCAGCCCCTGGGCAAACAATGAGCAGTTCTTC,CASSPWANNEQFF,TRBJ2-1,TRBV7-6,.,.
TGTGCCACCTTAGACAGGGATTGGGCTTTCTTT,CATLDRDWAFF,TRBJ1-1,TRBV28,TRBD1,few
TGTGCCAGCAGTAAAACTAGCGGGGAGGAAGAGACCCAGTACTTC,CASSKTSGEEETQYF,TRBJ2-5,TRBV5-4,TRBD2,.
TGTGCCTGGAGTCTGGAGCGGGACTATGGCTACACCTTC,CAWSLERDYGYTF,TRBJ1-2,TRBV30,.,.
TGTGCCAGCAGCATGGGCGGGGGGGTGGAGACCCAGTACTTC,CASSMGGGVETQYF,TRBJ2-5,TRBV6-5,TRBD2,.